Below, 10 T cell receptor beta chains from the same sample are listed, as sequenced in a study of response to subunit inactivated influenza vaccine. TCRdb itself ran the RT-PCR reads through MiXCR, one entry per CDR3 protein. Of more than 550,000 distinct CDR3 sequences listed, around 11% are singletons. This sample was shared with a second study, whose subject was T cells expressing NK-cell markers. As that report states: Template switching by 5'RACE with UMIs generated the TCR beta cDNA.

The sequencing used PBMCs from blood, collected on the day of vaccination. The receptors come from a man aged 45-60 years who received an inactivated influenza vaccine.

The rearrangement uses TRBV5-1 and TRBJ2-4, with 7 bases that match TRBD1. There are 14 residues in the CDR3. Looked up from germline, CDR1 is SGHRS and CDR2 is YFSETQ. V trimming: 1 base; J trimming: 10 bases; junction bases outside the gene matches: 8. The CDR3 DNA sequence: TGCGCCAGCAGCTTGACACAGGGGAATATGATTCAGTACTTC. It specifies CASSLTQGNMIQYF.

This chain joins TRBV20-1 and TRBJ2-6; D possibly corresponds to TRBD2 (5 bases). Per germline, CDR1 DFQATT and CDR2 SNEGSKA (reference sequence). The CDR3 is 15 amino acids. The ends were cut back, 0 bases at V and 2 bases at J, with 8 bases in the middle. DNA of the CDR3: TGCAGTGCTAGAGATGCCGGGACTGGGGCCAACGTCCTGACTTTC. Its translation: CSARDAGTGANVLTF.

This clonotype was counted ten times or more. The chain combines TRBV7-9 with TRBJ2-1; no clear D. CDR3 length: 12 residues. Germline-derived CDR1 and CDR2 are SEHNR and FQNEAQ (reference sequence). V was shortened by 4 bases and J by 9 bases, with 10 bases between the two germline ends. CDR3 in DNA: TGTGCCAGCAGCTGGATCTCCGGTGAGCAGTTCTTC. Amino acid sequence: CASSWISGEQFF.

This clonotype was seen more than once but under ten times. The chain has TRBV10-3 and TRBJ2-5; TRBD2 agrees at 7 bases. The CDR3 is 15 amino acids. The V gene end was trimmed by 0 bases and the J gene end by 5 bases; junction bases not matched to a gene: 6. CDR1 is ENHRY and CDR2 is SYGVKD in the germline V gene. The CDR3 region is CAISESELARETQYF. In DNA form, the CDR3 reads TGTGCCATCAGTGAGTCCGAACTAGCGAGGGAGACCCAGTACTTC.

The table lists this clonotype with a few counts. CDR3 DNA sequence: TGCAGTGCGGAACCGCGGGGGGGATTGGATACGCAGTATTTT. It encodes CSAEPRGGLDTQYF. The chain is built from TRBV20-1 and TRBJ2-3; 9 nucleotides match TRBD2. The CDR3 spans 14 residues. The V segment lost 6 bases and the J segment 6 bases; nucleotides outside the gene matches: 10. Germline V gene sequence: CDR1 DFQATT, CDR2 SNEGSKA (reference sequence).

At least ten counts were recorded for this clonotype. The chain links TRBV20-1 to TRBJ2-7, with 8 bases lining up with TRBD2. Germline V gene data show CDR1 as DFQATT and CDR2 as SNEGSKA (reference sequence). The CDR3 runs 13 residues. The V gene end was trimmed by 2 bases and the J gene end by 4 bases; junction bases not matched to a gene: 4. This CDR3 reads CSARKRETYEQYF. The CDR3 nucleotides read TGCAGTGCTAGAAAGCGGGAGACTTACGAGCAGTACTTC.

Turning to this clonotype: A read error may produce the germline difference seen at one junction end. In nucleotides, the CDR3 is TGTGCCAGCAGCTGGTGGGGTCGGACCACAGATACGCTGTATTTT. Amino acid sequence: CASSWWGRTTDTLYF. J is TRBJ2-3 and V is TRBV7-2; D call uncertain. The CDR3 spans 15 residues. Germline V lookup: CDR1 SGHTA, CDR2 FQGNSA.

The chain recombines TRBV12-3 or TRBV12-4 with TRBJ1-1, with a weak D call TRBD1 (6 bases). There are 14 residues in the CDR3. The V gene lost 6 bases and the J gene lost 1 base, with 12 bases spanning the gap. The CDR3 DNA is TGTGCCAGCAGCCCGTGGGGACAGAACACTGAAGCTTTCTTT. Protein: CASSPWGQNTEAFF.

The genes are TRBV19 and TRBJ2-1, with a tentative D call TRBD1 (6 bases). Trimming stripped 7 bases from V and 3 bases from J, with 10 bases between. The CDR3 covers 13 residues. CDR1 LNHDA and CDR2 SQIVND come from the germline V gene (reference sequence). CDR3 sequence (DNA): TGTGCCAGTATCGGCAGGGGCTACAATGAGCAGTTCTTC. Protein: CASIGRGYNEQFF.

The rearrangement uses TRBV7-8 and TRBJ1-3; D unresolved. Trimming took 5 bases from V and 0 from J, leaving 14 bases between them. CDR1 is SGHVS and CDR2 is FQNEAQ in the germline V gene. The CDR3 has 16 residues. DNA for the CDR3: TGTGCCAGCAGCCAGACATGGGCCAACTCTGGAAACACCATATATTTT. Encoded protein: CASSQTWANSGNTIYF.